This entry is about one T cell receptor beta chain. No antigen is known for it. This CDR3 spans 12 amino acids. Germline V lookup: CDR1 MNHEY, CDR2 SVGAGI. The germline V and J ends were trimmed by 2 bases and 7 bases, with 8 bases remaining between them. These data are taken from a study of a mutant IDH1 vaccine in newly diagnosed glioma. Study-level background: Commencement of vaccination occurred 4-6 weeks following radiotherapy alone, or concurrently with temozolomide cycles. V12 came at week 35, V13 at week 47. Previous care, which was radiotherapy, temozolomide, or both, most often involved both.

Time point reported: week 47, end of study. Vaccination used 300 ug of mutant IDH1 20-mer peptide per dose, with topical imiquimod. Method: immunoSEQ multiplex PCR; TCRdb's copy keeps in-frame clones and lacks some. The sample contains tens of thousands of clones, about 80% of which appear only once. The receptor was isolated from a man aged 18 to 30 with glioma. Some clones in this sample may be carry-over from other donors' samples. This rearrangement joins TRBV6-5 to TRBJ1-2; maybe TRBD1 (5 bases). The sequencing used PBMCs, collected from a glioma patient whose treatment included an IDH1 peptide vaccine. The CDR3 DNA sequence: TGTGCCAGCAGTTACAGGGGTCGTGGCTACACCTTC. Protein product: CASSYRGRGYTF.